These T cell receptor beta chains were read from a single sample in a study of cytomegalovirus exposure and HLA in healthy donors. The repertoire was sequenced with immunoSEQ multiplex PCR; TCRdb's copy has only in-frame clones and lacks some. Among around 30,000 clones listed, 40% to 45% were seen once. The sequenced material came from PBMCs. The receptors were sampled from a woman aged 45-60 years in good health and CMV-seronegative. Each CDR3 is given with its conserved first and last residue. Each record gives: J gene, D gene, clone size, V gene, CDR3 protein, CDR3 DNA. A D gene is named only where the DNA matches it firmly. Size is omitted from some rows. Given values are once, few, many or a class for expanded clones.

j_gene: TRBJ1-1; d_gene: .; abundance: .; v_gene: TRBV18; CDR3aa: CASSPSGGGTEAFF; CDR3nt: TGTGCCAGCTCACCGAGTGGGGGCGGCACTGAAGCTTTCTTT
j_gene: TRBJ1-6; d_gene: .; abundance: .; v_gene: TRBV10-3; CDR3aa: CAISETGNNSPLHF; CDR3nt: TGTGCCATCAGTGAAACAGGAAACAATTCACCCCTCCACTTT
j_gene: TRBJ2-1; d_gene: TRBD2; abundance: .; v_gene: TRBV30; CDR3aa: CAWSVTSEYNEQFF; CDR3nt: TGTGCCTGGAGTGTCACTAGCGAGTACAATGAGCAGTTCTTC
j_gene: TRBJ2-2; d_gene: TRBD2; abundance: .; v_gene: TRBV7-8; CDR3aa: CASAQRDNTGELFF; CDR3nt: TGTGCCAGCGCCCAGCGGGACAACACCGGGGAGCTGTTTTTT
j_gene: TRBJ2-1; d_gene: TRBD2; abundance: few; v_gene: TRBV7-8; CDR3aa: CASSLGGLAGEQFF; CDR3nt: TGTGCCAGCAGCTTAGGAGGACTAGCTGGGGAGCAGTTCTTC
j_gene: TRBJ2-1; d_gene: .; abundance: once; v_gene: TRBV11-1; CDR3aa: CASSLASAGLGNNEQFF; CDR3nt: TGTGCCAGCAGCTTAGCGTCGGCAGGGTTAGGTAACAATGAGCAGTTCTTC
j_gene: TRBJ1-5; d_gene: TRBD1; abundance: .; v_gene: TRBV6-1; CDR3aa: CASSGGTGGFGNQPQHF; CDR3nt: TGTGCCAGCAGTGGAGGGACAGGGGGCTTTGGCAATCAGCCCCAGCATTTT
j_gene: TRBJ2-3; d_gene: .; abundance: .; v_gene: TRBV19; CDR3aa: CASKAGTSSTDTQYF; CDR3nt: TGTGCCAGTAAGGCCGGGACATCCTCGACAGATACGCAGTATTTT
j_gene: TRBJ1-2; d_gene: .; abundance: once; v_gene: TRBV5-1; CDR3aa: CASSLGSGGGYTF; CDR3nt: TGCGCCAGCAGCCTCGGATCCGGCGGTGGCTACACCTTC
j_gene: TRBJ1-2; d_gene: .; abundance: .; v_gene: TRBV19; CDR3aa: CASSIGPGGVYGYTF; CDR3nt: TGTGCCAGTAGTATTGGGCCGGGCGGGGTCTATGGCTACACCTTC
j_gene: TRBJ1-4; d_gene: .; abundance: few; v_gene: TRBV6-1; CDR3aa: CASLERGREMKKLFF; CDR3nt: TGTGCCAGCTTAGAACGGGGGAGGGAAATGAAAAAACTGTTTTTT
j_gene: TRBJ2-7; d_gene: TRBD1; abundance: .; v_gene: TRBV9; CDR3aa: CASSVGGTGAYEQYF; CDR3nt: TGTGCCAGCAGCGTAGGAGGGACAGGGGCCTACGAGCAGTACTTC
j_gene: TRBJ2-1; d_gene: .; abundance: .; v_gene: TRBV18; CDR3aa: CASSTRLEYYEQFF; CDR3nt: TGTGCCAGCTCGACGCGACTGGAGTACTATGAGCAGTTCTTC
j_gene: TRBJ1-4; d_gene: .; abundance: .; v_gene: TRBV19; CDR3aa: CASSRTPGQTNEKLFF; CDR3nt: TGTGCCAGTAGTAGGACTCCGGGACAAACTAATGAAAAACTGTTTTTT
j_gene: TRBJ1-4; d_gene: TRBD1; abundance: once; v_gene: TRBV7-2; CDR3aa: CASSSGQGRNEKLFF; CDR3nt: TGTGCCAGCAGCTCCGGACAGGGCCGTAATGAAAAACTGTTTTTT
j_gene: TRBJ2-5; d_gene: .; abundance: .; v_gene: TRBV5-6; CDR3aa: CASSERGRGTLETQYF; CDR3nt: TGTGCCAGCAGCGAAAGGGGCAGGGGTACGTTGGAGACCCAGTACTTC
j_gene: TRBJ1-4; d_gene: .; abundance: .; v_gene: TRBV5-1; CDR3aa: CATASGSTNEKLFF; CDR3nt: TGCGCCACCGCCAGCGGGTCAACTAATGAAAAACTGTTTTTT
j_gene: TRBJ1-4; d_gene: .; abundance: .; v_gene: TRBV10-1; CDR3aa: CASSEGQIPEKLFF; CDR3nt: TGCGCCAGCAGTGAGGGACAGATACCAGAAAAACTGTTTTTT
j_gene: TRBJ1-2; d_gene: .; abundance: .; v_gene: TRBV27; CDR3aa: CASSSVSAYGYTF; CDR3nt: TGTGCCAGCAGTTCGGTCAGCGCCTATGGCTACACCTTC
j_gene: TRBJ1-4; d_gene: TRBD1; abundance: .; v_gene: TRBV7-9; CDR3aa: CASSSGQTNEKLFF; CDR3nt: TGTGCCAGCAGCTCGGGACAGACTAATGAAAAACTGTTTTTT
j_gene: TRBJ2-7; d_gene: TRBD2; abundance: .; v_gene: TRBV18; CDR3aa: CASSAINSGTPSDEQYF; CDR3nt: TGTGCCAGCTCAGCCATTAATAGCGGGACTCCCTCCGACGAGCAGTACTTC
j_gene: TRBJ2-7; d_gene: .; abundance: .; v_gene: TRBV28; CDR3aa: CASSRQGFGYEQYF; CDR3nt: TGTGCCAGCAGTAGGCAGGGATTCGGCTACGAGCAGTACTTC
j_gene: TRBJ2-1; d_gene: TRBD2; abundance: few; v_gene: TRBV29-1; CDR3aa: CSVGPSGRSYEQFF; CDR3nt: TGCAGCGTCGGACCTAGCGGGAGATCGTATGAGCAGTTCTTC
j_gene: TRBJ2-7; d_gene: .; abundance: few; v_gene: TRBV19; CDR3aa: CATEDGSSYEQYF; CDR3nt: TGTGCCACCGAGGACGGGAGCTCCTACGAGCAGTACTTC
j_gene: TRBJ2-5; d_gene: .; abundance: .; v_gene: TRBV5-1; CDR3aa: CASSPTSIPETQYF; CDR3nt: TGCGCCAGCAGCCCCACTAGCATCCCAGAGACCCAGTACTTC
j_gene: TRBJ2-3; d_gene: .; abundance: once; v_gene: TRBV6-1; CDR3aa: CASTKTGTTQDTQYF; CDR3nt: TGTGCCAGCACCAAAACAGGGACCACTCAGGATACGCAGTATTTT
j_gene: TRBJ2-7; d_gene: TRBD2; abundance: .; v_gene: TRBV28; CDR3aa: CASSWVREGHEQYF; CDR3nt: TGTGCCAGCAGTTGGGTGCGGGAGGGGCACGAGCAGTACTTC
j_gene: TRBJ2-3; d_gene: .; abundance: .; v_gene: TRBV2; CDR3aa: CASSEERTWDTQYF; CDR3nt: TGTGCCAGCAGTGAGGAGCGAACATGGGATACGCAGTATTTT
j_gene: TRBJ2-1; d_gene: TRBD2; abundance: .; v_gene: TRBV5-1; CDR3aa: CASSLRTSGGFEQFF; CDR3nt: TGCGCCAGCAGCTTACGGACTAGCGGGGGGTTTGAGCAGTTCTTC
j_gene: TRBJ2-5; d_gene: .; abundance: few; v_gene: TRBV7-9; CDR3aa: CASSSPPRQTQYF; CDR3nt: TGTGCCAGCAGCTCCCCCCCGAGGCAGACCCAGTACTTC
j_gene: TRBJ2-5; d_gene: .; abundance: .; v_gene: TRBV21-1; CDR3aa: CASSLTWLAGGETQYF; CDR3nt: TGTGCCAGCAGCCTTACGTGGCTAGCGGGAGGGGAGACCCAGTACTTC
j_gene: TRBJ1-3; d_gene: TRBD1; abundance: .; v_gene: TRBV30; CDR3aa: CACRQGAGNTIYF; CDR3nt: TGTGCCTGCCGACAGGGAGCTGGAAACACCATATATTTT